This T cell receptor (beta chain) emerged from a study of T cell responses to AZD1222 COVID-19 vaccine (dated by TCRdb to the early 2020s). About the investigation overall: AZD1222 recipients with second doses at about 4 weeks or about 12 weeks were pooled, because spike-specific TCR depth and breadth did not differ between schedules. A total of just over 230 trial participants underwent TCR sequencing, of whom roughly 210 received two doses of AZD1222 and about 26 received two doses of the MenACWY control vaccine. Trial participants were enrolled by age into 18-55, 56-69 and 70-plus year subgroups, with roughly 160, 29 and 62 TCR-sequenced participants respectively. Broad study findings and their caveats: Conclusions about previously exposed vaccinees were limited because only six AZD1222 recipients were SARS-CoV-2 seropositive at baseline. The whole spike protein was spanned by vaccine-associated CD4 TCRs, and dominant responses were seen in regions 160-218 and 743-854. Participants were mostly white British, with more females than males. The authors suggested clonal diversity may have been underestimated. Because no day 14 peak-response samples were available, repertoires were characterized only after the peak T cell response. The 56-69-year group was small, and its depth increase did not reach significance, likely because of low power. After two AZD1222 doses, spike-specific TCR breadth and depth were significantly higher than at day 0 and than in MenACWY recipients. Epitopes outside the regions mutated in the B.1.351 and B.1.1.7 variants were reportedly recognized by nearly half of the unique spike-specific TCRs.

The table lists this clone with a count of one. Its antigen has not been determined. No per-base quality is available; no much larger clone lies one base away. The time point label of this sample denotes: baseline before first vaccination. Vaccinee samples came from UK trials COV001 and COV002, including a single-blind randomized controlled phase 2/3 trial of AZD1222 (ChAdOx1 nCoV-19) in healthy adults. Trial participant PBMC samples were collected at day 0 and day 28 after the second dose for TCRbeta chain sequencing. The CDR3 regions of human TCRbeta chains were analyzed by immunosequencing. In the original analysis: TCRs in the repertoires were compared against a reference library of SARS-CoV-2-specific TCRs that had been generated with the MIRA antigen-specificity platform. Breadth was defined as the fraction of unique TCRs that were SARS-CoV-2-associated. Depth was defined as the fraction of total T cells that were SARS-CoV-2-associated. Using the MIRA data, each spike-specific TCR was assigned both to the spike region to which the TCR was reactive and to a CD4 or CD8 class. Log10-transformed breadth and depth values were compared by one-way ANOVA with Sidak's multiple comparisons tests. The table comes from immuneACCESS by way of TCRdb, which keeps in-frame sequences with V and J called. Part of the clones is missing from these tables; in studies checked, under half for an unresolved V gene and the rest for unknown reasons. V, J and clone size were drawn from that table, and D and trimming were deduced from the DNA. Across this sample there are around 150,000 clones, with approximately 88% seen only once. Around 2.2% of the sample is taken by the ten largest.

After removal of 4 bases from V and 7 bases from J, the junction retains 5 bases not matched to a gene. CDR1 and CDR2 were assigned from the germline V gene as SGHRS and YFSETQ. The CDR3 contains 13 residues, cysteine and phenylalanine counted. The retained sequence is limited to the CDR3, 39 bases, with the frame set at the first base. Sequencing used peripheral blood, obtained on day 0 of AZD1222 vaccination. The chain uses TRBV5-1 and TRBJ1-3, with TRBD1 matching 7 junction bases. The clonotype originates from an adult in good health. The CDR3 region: CASSLDRRNTIYF. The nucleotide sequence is TGCGCCAGCAGCCTGGACAGGCGGAACACCATATATTTT.